This T cell receptor (beta chain) was sequenced during a study of cytomegalovirus exposure and HLA in healthy donors. V was trimmed by 10 bases and J by 0 bases, leaving 28 bases between them. Germline V gives CDR1 LNHDA, CDR2 SQIVND (reference sequence). The CDR3 has 19 amino acids. The study, taken as a whole, reports: Researchers left out some V segments, among them TRBV6-2 and TRBV6-3, as indistinguishable. Later analysis identified a missense DCLRE1C variant that was linked to TCR beta V- and J-gene trimming.

PCR employed 60 Vbeta and 13 Jbeta primers. Authors' data handling: As a later analysis found, there were 80 million or so unique TCR beta chains, of which some 9.9 million were shared. Only in-frame clones appear in the TCRdb table, and some are missing; sequencing was by immunoSEQ multiplex PCR. That table supplies the V and J calls and clone size; D and trimming were determined from the DNA. This table has around 130,000 clones, about 62% appearing once. For this clone: The antigen is undetermined.

Input material: PBMCs. The sequence was obtained from a woman in her 40s in good health and CMV-seropositive. The rearrangement links TRBV19 to TRBJ2-4; tentatively, D is TRBD2 (6 bases). The DNA for the CDR3 is TGTGCCACTAAACCGGAGGGGATTCTGAACGGACTAGCCAAAAACATTCAGTACTTC. Translated: CATKPEGILNGLAKNIQYF.